A single sample gave rise to the 29 T cell receptor beta chains below, sequenced in a study of CD8+ T cells in alopecia areata. Treatment noted: oral pan-JAK inhibitor, 5-10 mg twice daily. cDNA prepared by RNA extraction and subsequent reverse transcription served as the template for sequencing. Clones were read by immunoSEQ multiplex PCR, and TCRdb kept only the in-frame ones, dropping some. The table includes about 210,000 clones, under 75% detected once. The input for sequencing was CD4+ T cells sorted from blood, taken at week 4, from a patient treated with tofacitinib. These receptors all come from a human donor with alopecia areata.

The V and J genes are TRBV4-3 and TRBJ2-6; D is perhaps TRBD1 (5 bases). CDR3 size: 13 residues. The ends were cut back, 1 base at V and 9 bases at J, with 7 bases in the middle. Germline CDR1 LGHNA, CDR2 YSLEER. The CDR3 protein is CASSQAQVNVLTF. CDR3 sequence (DNA): TGCGCCAGCAGCCAAGCACAGGTCAACGTCCTGACTTTC.

In the case of this clone: One end of the junction does not line up with germline, which may come from a read error. In nucleotides, the CDR3 is TGTGCCAGCAGCGGGGTAATCTTC. It specifies CASSGVIF. The chain links TRBV2 to TRBJ2-1; TRBD2 is a possible D gene (5 bases). The CDR3 is 8 residues long. Germline V gene data show CDR1 as SNHLY and CDR2 as FYNNEI.

This clone has more than one count but fewer than ten. This sequence joins TRBV5-1 and TRBJ2-3, with D possibly being TRBD2 (5 bases). Trimming pared 4 bases from V and 5 bases from J, leaving 17 bases between. In germline, CDR1 is SGHRS, CDR2 YFSETQ. The CDR3 is made up of 15 amino acids. The CDR3: CASSPGKTVGDTQYF. CDR3 nucleotides: TGCGCCAGCAGCCCGGGGAAGACCGTAGGAGATACGCAGTATTTT.

This chain uses TRBV11-2 with TRBJ2-1; 8 bases map to TRBD2. The CDR3 is 15 residues long. Germline V gene data show CDR1 as SGHAT and CDR2 as FQNNGV. V shed 5 bases, J shed 9 bases, and the junction held 12 bases outside the gene matches. CDR3 residues: CASSPGTRWEGEQFF. As DNA, the CDR3 is TGTGCCAGCAGCCCCGGGACTAGATGGGAGGGTGAGCAGTTCTTC.

CDR3 loop: CAWSGSGETQYF. CDR3 bases: TGTGCCTGGAGTGGTTCGGGGGAGACCCAGTACTTC. The rearrangement joins TRBV30 to TRBJ2-5; possible D gene TRBD2, 5 bases. In germline, CDR1 is GTSNPN, CDR2 SVGIG (reference sequence). V was pared by 1 base and J by 5 bases, with 8 bases between. The CDR3 runs 12 residues. The variable domain in full, with the rest retrieved from reference TRBV30 and TRBJ2-5, is SQTIHQWPATLVQPVGSPLSLECTVEGTSNPNLYWYRQAAGRGLQLLFYSVGIGQISSEVPQNLSASRPQDRQFILSSKKLLLSDSGFYLCAWSGSGETQYFGPGTRLLVL.

This sequence joins TRBV10-3 and TRBJ2-7, with 8 bases lining up with TRBD1. The V segment lost 6 bases and the J segment 6 bases; nucleotides outside the gene matches: 10. The CDR3 covers 14 residues. Per the germline V gene, CDR1 is ENHRY and CDR2 is SYGVKD. The CDR3 is CAIRGTGGQTEQYF. The CDR3 DNA reads TGTGCCATCAGGGGGACAGGAGGCCAGACCGAGCAGTACTTC.

V gene TRBV27 combines with J gene TRBJ2-5; D might be TRBD2 (5 bases). V was pared by 7 bases and J by 0 bases, with 9 bases between. The CDR3 is 13 residues long. Germline assignment: CDR1 MNHEY and CDR2 SMNVEV (reference sequence). This CDR3 is CASKDFNQETQYF. CDR3 DNA sequence: TGTGCCAGCAAGGACTTCAACCAAGAGACCCAGTACTTC.

The J gene is TRBJ1-6, the V gene TRBV19, with a tentative D call TRBD1 (6 bases). The CDR3 spans 14 residues. V was trimmed by 5 bases and J by 5 bases, leaving 10 bases between them. Germline V gene sequence: CDR1 LNHDA, CDR2 SQIVND (reference sequence). CDR3 amino acids: CASSPRDNNSPLHF. DNA for the CDR3: TGTGCCAGTAGTCCTCGGGACAATAATTCACCCCTCCACTTT.

The chain links TRBV15 to TRBJ2-7, with 8 nucleotides matching TRBD1. Looked up from germline, CDR1 is LNHNV and CDR2 is YYDKDF (reference sequence). The CDR3 runs to 15 residues. V shed 0 bases, J shed 5 bases, and the junction held 6 bases outside the gene matches. CDR3 region: CATSRDPDREHEQYF. CDR3 in DNA: TGTGCCACCAGCAGAGATCCGGACAGGGAGCACGAGCAGTACTTC.

The chain uses TRBV9 and TRBJ1-2, with D maybe TRBD1 (5 bases). The CDR3 covers 14 residues. Deletions cut 2 bases from V and 6 bases from J, with 14 bases between. Germline lookup yields CDR1 SGDLS and CDR2 YYNGEE. The CDR3 DNA is TGTGCCAGCAGCGTGCAATCAGGGCTTGATGGCTACACCTTC. It specifies CASSVQSGLDGYTF.

This clone was counted a few times. J is TRBJ1-4 and V is TRBV7-2; 9 bases align to TRBD1. The CDR3 runs 15 residues. Looked up from germline, CDR1 is SGHTA and CDR2 is FQGNSA. The V segment lost 5 bases and the J segment 5 bases; nucleotides outside the gene matches: 6. The DNA for the CDR3 is TGTGCCAGCAGCCGAGGGGACAGGGCGAATGAAAAACTGTTTTTT. Encoded protein: CASSRGDRANEKLFF.

CDR3 residues: CASSVASGGAAETQYF. CDR3 DNA sequence: TGTGCCAGCAGCGTAGCTAGCGGGGGGGCCGCGGAGACCCAGTACTTC. This rearrangement joins TRBV9 to TRBJ2-5; 12 bases agree with TRBD2. The germline V gene encodes CDR1 SGDLS and CDR2 YYNGEE. Trimming took 0 bases from V and 5 from J; bases not matched to a gene: 5. There are 16 residues in the CDR3.

This clone was counted a few times. V is TRBV7-6 and J is TRBJ2-5; 12 bases map to TRBD2. Per germline, CDR1 SGHVS and CDR2 FNYEAQ. J gave up 3 bases and V 4 bases, and 6 bases lay outside the gene matches. This CDR3 is built from 16 residues. The CDR3 nucleotides read TGTGCCAGCAGCTCCGCCCGGACTAGCGGGGAAGAGACCCAGTACTTC. Protein sequence: CASSSARTSGEETQYF.

Notes on this clone: In the same sample, other DNA sequences code for this CDR3. V gene TRBV5-1 combines with J gene TRBJ2-4; TRBD2 aligns across 8 bases. The ends lost 8 bases at V and 0 bases at J; junction bases unmatched: 7. Germline V gene sequence: CDR1 SGHRS, CDR2 YFSETQ. The CDR3 runs to 15 residues. The CDR3: CASSAGGLAKNIQYF. CDR3 sequence (DNA): TGCGCCAGTAGCGCGGGGGGACTAGCCAAAAACATTCAGTACTTC.

This clone was observed a single time. This rearrangement joins TRBV25-1 to TRBJ2-5, with 12 bases lining up with TRBD2. CDR3 size: 15 residues. The V and J ends lost 6 bases and 4 bases, in that order; junction bases with no gene match: 6. The V gene's germline CDR1 is MGHDK and CDR2 SYGVNS. CDR3 sequence reads: CASRPSGGAVETQYF. The CDR3 coding sequence is TGTGCCAGCAGACCTAGCGGGGGGGCCGTAGAGACCCAGTACTTC.

The chain combines TRBV2 with TRBJ2-2; D gene ambiguous. The CDR3 runs 14 residues. The V and J ends lost 4 bases and 0 bases respectively, with 6 bases between them. Germline V lookup: CDR1 SNHLY, CDR2 FYNNEI. The DNA for the CDR3 is TGTGCCAGCAGTGTGGATACGAACACCGGGGAGCTGTTTTTT. Translated, it gives CASSVDTNTGELFF. The full variable domain, in which reference TRBV2 and TRBJ2-2 provide the parts outside the CDR3, is EPEVTQTPSHQVTQMGQEVILRCVPISNHLYFYWYRQILGQKVEFLVSFYNNEISEKSEIFDDQFSVERPDGSNFTLKIRSTKLEDSAMYFCASSVDTNTGELFFGEGSRLTVL.

This sequence joins TRBV29-1 and TRBJ1-1, with D unclear. The CDR3 is 13 amino acids. Trimming pared 7 bases from V and 1 base from J, leaving 13 bases between. The germline V gene has CDR1 SQVTM and CDR2 ANQGSEA. The CDR3 is CSAAAYRNTEAFF. The CDR3 DNA sequence: TGCAGCGCCGCAGCTTACAGGAACACTGAAGCTTTCTTT.

The chain combines TRBV25-1 with TRBJ2-7, with 8 bases that match TRBD1. The germline V gene encodes CDR1 MGHDK and CDR2 SYGVNS. CDR3 length: 15 amino acids. The V segment lost 8 bases and the J segment 0 bases; nucleotides outside the gene matches: 9. The CDR3 nucleotides are TGTGCCAGCCATTCTGGACAGGGAAACTCCTACGAGCAGTACTTC. Encoded protein: CASHSGQGNSYEQYF.

V and J are TRBV4-3 and TRBJ1-5; D unresolved. The CDR3 contains 14 residues. Germline CDR1 reads LGHNA; CDR2 reads YSLEER. V was trimmed by 4 bases and J by 3 bases, leaving 10 bases between them. CDR3 DNA sequence: TGCGCCAGCAGCCCCGGCCTTGACAATCAGCCCCAGCATTTT. Amino acids: CASSPGLDNQPQHF.

The chain's CDR3 is CASSQDAQGYNQPQHF. CDR3 DNA sequence: TGCGCCAGCAGCCAAGACGCTCAGGGGTATAATCAGCCCCAGCATTTT. The chain combines TRBV4-3 with TRBJ1-5; possible D gene TRBD1, 6 bases. The V gene lost 0 bases and the J gene lost 4 bases, with 13 bases spanning the gap. There are 16 residues in the CDR3. Germline assignment: CDR1 LGHNA and CDR2 YSLEER.

The gene calls are TRBV29-1 and TRBJ2-6, with D perhaps given as TRBD1 or TRBD2 (5 bases each). Deletions cut 0 bases from V and 4 bases from J, with 16 bases between. Germline CDR1 and CDR2: SQVTM and ANQGSEA. This CDR3 comprises 17 residues. CDR3: CSVEDRDAKPGANVLTF. The CDR3 region has the DNA TGCAGCGTTGAAGATCGGGACGCCAAACCGGGGGCCAACGTCCTGACTTTC.

This clone was recorded a few times. The chain is built from TRBV7-6 and TRBJ2-3; D unclear. V lost 2 bases and J lost 0, with 9 bases in between. Per the germline V gene, CDR1 is SGHVS and CDR2 is FNYEAQ. The CDR3 is 15 amino acids. This chain's CDR3 is CASSLFPSSTDTQYF. The CDR3, as DNA: TGTGCCAGCAGCTTATTCCCCTCTAGCACAGATACGCAGTATTTT.

This chain connects TRBV4-3 to TRBJ2-2, with a tentative D call TRBD2 (6 bases). This CDR3 contains 14 residues. Germline V gene sequence: CDR1 LGHNA, CDR2 YSLEER. As DNA, the CDR3 is TGCGCTTCCCGAAGGGAGGCTAACACCGGGGAGCTGTTTTTT. Translated, it gives CASRREANTGELFF.

This chain links TRBV14 with TRBJ1-1; D uncertain. The CDR3 contains 13 residues. The V end was cut by 2 bases, the J end by 0 bases, with 4 bases between. Germline V gene sequence: CDR1 SGHDN, CDR2 FVKESK. The CDR3 is CASSQLMNTEAFF. The CDR3 DNA reads TGTGCCAGCAGCCAATTGATGAACACTGAAGCTTTCTTT. The full variable domain, rest sourced from reference TRBV14 and TRBJ1-1, is EAGVTQFPSHSVIEKGQTVTLRCDPISGHDNLYWYRRVMGKEIKFLLHFVKESKQDESGMPNNRFLAERTGGTYSTLKVQPAELEDSGVYFCASSQLMNTEAFFGQGTRLTVV.

V and J are TRBV6-5 and TRBJ2-3; 9 bases line up with TRBD2. This CDR3 contains 15 residues. J lost 9 bases, V lost 2 bases, and 9 bases had no gene match. Germline assignment: CDR1 MNHEY and CDR2 SVGAGI. CDR3 sequence reads: CASSYEAGGRQTQYF. The CDR3 DNA is TGTGCCAGCAGTTACGAAGCGGGGGGAAGGCAGACGCAGTATTTT.

The rearrangement links TRBV6-5 to TRBJ2-3, with 7 bases matching TRBD1. Germline V gene lookup returns CDR1 MNHEY and CDR2 SVGAGI. The CDR3 has 16 amino acids. J gave up 0 bases and V 0 bases, and 3 bases lay outside the gene matches. The DNA of the CDR3 is TGTGCCAGCAGTTACTCGTCGACAGGGAGCACAGATACGCAGTATTTT. This encodes CASSYSSTGSTDTQYF.

Here the CDR3 reads CASSQDNRRGESYNEQFF. In nucleotides, the CDR3 is TGCGCCAGCAGCCAAGATAATCGAAGGGGGGAGTCCTACAATGAGCAGTTCTTC. V and J are TRBV4-3 and TRBJ2-1; the D gene could be TRBD1 or TRBD2 (6 bases each). From germline, CDR1 is LGHNA and CDR2 YSLEER. The CDR3 spans 18 residues. V was clipped by 0 bases and J by 1 base, with 16 bases between them.

This chain links TRBV5-1 with TRBJ2-3, with D hard to call. Per the germline V gene, CDR1 is SGHRS and CDR2 is YFSETQ. The CDR3 consists of 14 residues. Trimming cost V 0 bases and J 7 bases, with 12 bases left between them. CDR3 residues: CASSLERLSNTQYF. The CDR3 DNA sequence: TGCGCCAGCAGCTTGGAAAGGCTCTCAAATACGCAGTATTTT.

This clone was recorded a few times. The rearrangement joins TRBV14 to TRBJ2-7; D not certain. Trimming took 0 bases from V and 0 from J, leaving 3 bases between them. This CDR3 spans 13 amino acids. Per germline, CDR1 SGHDN and CDR2 FVKESK. The chain's CDR3 is CASSQEFSYEQYF. CDR3 sequence (DNA): TGTGCCAGCAGCCAAGAATTCTCCTACGAGCAGTACTTC.